Presented here are 5 T cell receptor beta chains from one specimen sequenced in a study of blood T cells in healthy people across ages. Through a sample-barcoded 5' primer and a J-beta primer mix, a second PCR was run for roughly 6 to 11 cycles. Each CDR3 protein gets one entry after TCRdb re-called the 5' RACE reads with MiXCR. The table has roughly 550,000 distinct CDR3 sequences, nearly 25% seen once. The sample also formed part of further work on T cells of mothers and their children.

The sample consisted of blood. These receptor sequences come from a boy aged 5-17 years in good health.

The chain joins TRBV7-3 to TRBJ1-2, with TRBD1 matching 10 bases. The V and J ends lost 5 bases and 8 bases, in that order; junction bases with no gene match: 11. The CDR3 runs 15 residues. Germline V CDR1 and CDR2: SGHTA, FQGTGA. DNA for the CDR3: TGTGCCAGCAGCCAATCGGGACAGGGGACTGGAGGCTACACCTTC. This encodes CASSQSGQGTGGYTF. The full variable domain, its missing parts supplied by reference TRBV7-3 and TRBJ1-2, is GAGVSQTPSNKVTEKGKYVELRCDPISGHTALYWYRQSLGQGPEFLIYFQGTGAADDSGLPNDRFFAVRPEGSVSTLKIQRTERGDSAVYLCASSQSGQGTGGYTFGSGTRLTVV.

This clonotype was observed a single time. V usage is TRBV29-1 and J usage is TRBJ2-3; D may be TRBD2 (7 bases). Trimming left V 4 bases short and J 6 bases short, with 17 bases between. The V gene's germline CDR1 is SQVTM and CDR2 ANQGSEA. The CDR3 contains 14 residues. CDR3 nucleotide sequence: TGCAGCGTTGCTCAGGAGGGGGGGGAGGATACGCAGTATTTT. It codes for CSVAQEGGEDTQYF.

This clonotype turned up a few times. The chain is built from TRBV7-2 and TRBJ1-4; no clear D. Germline V gene sequence: CDR1 SGHTA, CDR2 FQGNSA. V lost 0 bases and J 7 bases, leaving 3 bases between the germline ends. This CDR3 is built from 12 residues. The CDR3 bases are TGTGCCAGCAGCTTAGCTTCTGAAAAACTGTTTTTT. Translated, it gives CASSLASEKLFF.

The rearrangement joins TRBV7-6 to TRBJ2-1, with D tentatively TRBD1 (6 bases). The CDR3 is 16 amino acids. Between the trimmed V and J ends, which lost 5 bases and 1 base, there was a span of 15 bases. Germline V gene lookup returns CDR1 SGHVS and CDR2 FNYEAQ. Here the CDR3 reads CASSLIQGTSYNEQFF. The CDR3 DNA reads TGTGCCAGCAGCCTTATTCAGGGGACATCCTACAATGAGCAGTTCTTC.

This clonotype appeared many times. The chain couples TRBV4-1 to TRBJ1-2; no definite D call. Looked up from germline, CDR1 is MGHRA and CDR2 is YSYEKL. The CDR3 consists of 17 residues. Trimming took 0 bases from V and 3 from J, leaving 17 bases between them. The CDR3: CASSQDPFRGADYGYTF. CDR3 DNA: TGCGCCAGCAGCCAAGATCCCTTCCGGGGAGCGGACTATGGCTACACCTTC.